This paragraph covers one T cell receptor (beta chain) sequence. Its recognized antigen is unknown. No much larger clonotype is one base removed from it; base qualities were not supplied. The donors were some 36 Caucasian individuals from Russia, aged roughly 6 to 100 years, who were systemically healthy. Approximately 10 milliliters of peripheral blood were collected from each donor into EDTA-treated Vacutainer tubes. Ficoll-Paque density-gradient centrifugation was used to isolate PBMCs, with at least 6.5 million obtained per sample. Trizol reagent was used to extract total RNA from the PBMCs, yielding at least 5.5 micrograms per sample. Naive CD45RAhigh/CD27high T cell percentages were measured by flow cytometry on a PBMC aliquot from every donor. These data belong to a study of blood T cells in healthy people across ages (dated by TCRdb to between 2014 and 2016). At the level of the whole study: Template switching captured roughly one uniquely barcoded TCR beta cDNA molecule per two T cells in model experiments. Age-related changes in TCR beta repertoire diversity were measured in the study by deep sequencing normalized with unique cDNA molecular identifiers. Donors were grouped into four age groups: young (average roughly 17 years), middle-aged (roughly 40), aged (approximately 58) and long-lived (around 82). To avoid experimental bias, donors of different ages were randomly spread across the sequencing lanes. Two additional independent replicas of 1 million unique cDNA reads from the same blood draw were analyzed for two donors (one aged 18 to 30 and one aged 80 or older). Study-level results and caveats: Observed TCR beta diversity per million T cells fell roughly linearly with age, and a significant reduction was already apparent by age around 40. The long-lived group showed more naive CD4+ T cells, fewer expanded clones and increased TCR diversity than the aged group, suggesting age selection. Because donor CMV infection status was unknown, age-related changes in expanded clonotypes were potentially confounded. Estimates of total diversity based on one million sequenced T cells were regarded as lower bounds and as underestimates. Bulk unsorted PBMC profiling prevented conclusive comparison of naive and antigen-experienced compartments. Observed TCR beta diversity correlated strongly with the percentage of naive T cells measured by flow cytometry.

The method behind the library was 5' RACE. This sample was sequenced with an Illumina HiSeq 2500. A second PCR of roughly 6 to 12 cycles was run with a J-beta primer mix and a sample-barcoded 5' primer. A template-switch 5' adaptor carrying 12 random nucleotides introduced a unique molecular identifier onto each TCR beta cDNA molecule. At least 3 million CDR3-containing paired-end reads were obtained from each sample. The Mint cDNA synthesis kit, primed by a TRBC-specific oligonucleotide, was used to synthesize first-strand cDNA from all RNA. Following uracil-DNA glycosylase treatment, a first 18-cycle PCR with universal primers M1SS and BC2_uni_R was performed on all cDNA. As for the authors' bioinformatics: For normalization, 1 million high-quality reads were randomly selected from each sample, with every read carrying a distinct molecular identifier. Reads with shared molecular identifiers were discarded instead of being binned into consensus sequences. MiTCR, with a Q25 quality threshold and the strictest error-elimination algorithm, was used for CDR3 identification, clonotype clustering and error correction. A nonparametric unseen species model with Euler transformation was used to estimate a lower bound on total TCR beta diversity. TCRdb took the public reads, trimmed them with fastp at Q25, ran MiXCR for clone calling and kept in-frame beta chains. When rows share a CDR3 protein, they turn into one entry using the most common DNA and genes. TCRdb, not the original authors, processed these V and J calls. This sample has approximately 880,000 distinct CDR3 sequences in its table, and around 48% of those were observed once. Jointly, the top ten make up around an eighth of the sample.

The CDR3 spans 19 residues, from the cysteine through the phenylalanine. The CDR3 DNA has 57 bases and is translated from base 1. Germline trimming amounts to 4 bases on V and 0 bases on J, with 13 as the count of junction bases outside the gene matches. The germline V gene (reference sequence) gives CDR1 as SEHNR and CDR2 as FQNEAQ. This TCR was sampled from a man between 25 and 39 years old in good health. Rearrangement joined TRBV7-9 to TRBJ2-4; a stretch of 9 junction bases matches TRBD1. Sequenced sample: blood. The nucleotide sequence reads TGTGCCAGCAGCTCGCAGGGACAGGGAATAAGACTAGCCAAAAACATTCAGTACTTC. Its protein product is CASSSQGQGIRLAKNIQYF.